This entry lists 20 T cell receptor beta chains sequenced from one sample in a study of sequential checkpoint blockade in melanoma. Sequencing was performed with immunoSEQ multiplex PCR; in TCRdb, only in-frame clones are kept and a portion is missing. Of several thousand clones in the sample, over 70% were seen once. Treatment here: randomized to nivolumab then ipilimumab (arm A) or the reverse (arm B). Sequencing was performed on CD8+ T cells sorted from blood (inferred from file names), taken from a patient given nivolumab and ipilimumab in sequence. The source is a human donor with melanoma.

The V call is TRBV6-1, the J call TRBJ2-7, with TRBD1 matching over 9 bases. This CDR3 comprises 13 residues. Germline V gene lookup returns CDR1 MNHNS and CDR2 SASEGT. The V gene end was trimmed by 1 base and the J gene end by 5 bases; junction bases not matched to a gene: 0. DNA for the CDR3: TGTGCCAGCAGTGAAGGGACAGGGGACGAGCAGTACTTC. Translated: CASSEGTGDEQYF.

This clone has just a few counts. The DNA for the CDR3 is TGTGCCAGCCTTCGAGGGCTAGCGGGAGCCCAAGAGACCCAGTACTTC. Amino acids: CASLRGLAGAQETQYF. V gene TRBV28 combines with J gene TRBJ2-5; TRBD2 agrees at 10 bases. The junction had 10 bases not matched to a gene; V was cut back by 8 bases and J by 1 base. CDR1 is MDHEN, CDR2 SYDVKM, per germline. The CDR3 loop spans 16 amino acids. Combining the CDR3 with reference TRBV28 and TRBJ2-5 gives the whole variable domain DVKVTQSSRYLVKRTGEKVFLECVQDMDHENMFWYRQDPGLGLRLIYFSYDVKMKEKGDIPEGYSVSREKKERFSLILESASTNQTSMYLCASLRGLAGAQETQYFGPGTRLLVL.

The chain links TRBV29-1 to TRBJ1-2; 8 nucleotides line up with TRBD1. Germline CDR1 and CDR2: SQVTM and ANQGSEA. This CDR3 contains 17 residues. Trimming cost V 6 bases and J 0 bases; bases outside gene matches: 15. In DNA form, the CDR3 reads TGCAGCGTCACCCCATCCCCCGCGGACAGGGCTAACTATGGCTACACCTTC. Its protein product is CSVTPSPADRANYGYTF.

This sequence joins TRBV7-8 and TRBJ2-3, with TRBD2 as a possible D gene (5 bases). The CDR3 has 14 residues. Deletions cut 3 bases from V and 4 bases from J, with 11 bases between. Looked up from germline, CDR1 is SGHVS and CDR2 is FQNEAQ. CDR3: CASSLAGGADTQYF. DNA of the CDR3: TGTGCCAGCAGCTTGGCGGGTGGCGCAGATACGCAGTATTTT.

The V call is TRBV5-4, the J call TRBJ2-7; D is perhaps TRBD1 (5 bases). Deletions cut 2 bases from V and 2 bases from J, with 11 bases between. The CDR3 spans 14 residues. Germline CDR1 reads SGHNT; CDR2 reads YYREEE (reference sequence). CDR3: CASSLDRYPYEQYF. CDR3 DNA sequence: TGTGCCAGCAGCTTAGACAGATATCCCTACGAGCAGTACTTC.

This chain connects TRBV5-1 to TRBJ2-1; 9 bases align to TRBD1. The germline CDR1 and CDR2 sequences are SGHRS and YFSETQ. The CDR3 extends over 15 amino acids. The ends lost 7 bases at V and 0 bases at J; junction bases unmatched: 5. CDR3: CASRTGDVSYNEQFF. The CDR3 nucleotides are TGCGCCAGCCGGACAGGGGACGTCTCCTACAATGAGCAGTTCTTC.

A single count supports this clone. The CDR3 is CASSRTGNTEAFF. As DNA, the CDR3 is TGTGCCAGTAGCCGGACAGGGAACACTGAAGCTTTCTTT. The rearrangement uses TRBV19 and TRBJ1-1; TRBD1 agrees at 7 bases. V trimming: 6 bases; J trimming: 1 base; junction bases outside the gene matches: 2. This CDR3 is built from 13 residues. The germline V gene encodes CDR1 LNHDA and CDR2 SQIVND (reference sequence).

The chain is built from TRBV9 and TRBJ2-7; 7 bases match TRBD2. CDR3 length: 15 amino acids. V dropped 0 bases and J dropped 2; count of bases not matched to a gene: 5. The germline CDR1 and CDR2 sequences are SGDLS and YYNGEE. The CDR3 region has the DNA TGTGCCAGCAGCGTAGGAGGCAGCGGGGCCTACGAGCAGTACTTC. It codes for CASSVGGSGAYEQYF.

The chain uses TRBV7-9 and TRBJ2-7; TRBD2 might be the D (5 bases). This CDR3 is 16 amino acids long. Looked up from germline, CDR1 is SEHNR and CDR2 is FQNEAQ (reference sequence). V shed 4 bases and J shed 4 bases, with 20 bases lying between them. CDR3 bases: TGTGCCAGCAGCTCCCAAGACGGGGTTGAATGGTACGAGCAGTACTTC. Its translation: CASSSQDGVEWYEQYF.

This chain uses TRBV5-4 with TRBJ2-1, with 7 bases lining up with TRBD1. The ends lost 4 bases at V and 8 bases at J; junction bases unmatched: 9. Germline-derived CDR1 and CDR2 are SGHNT and YYREEE (reference sequence). The CDR3 totals 14 residues. CDR3 in DNA: TGTGCCAGCAGCACAGGGACAGTAGGTGATGAGCAGTTCTTC. Translated, it gives CASSTGTVGDEQFF.

The chain employs TRBV10-3 and TRBJ2-7; D not certain. Germline V gene sequence: CDR1 ENHRY, CDR2 SYGVKD. The CDR3 has 12 amino acids. The V gene lost 8 bases and the J gene lost 1 base, with 9 bases spanning the gap. CDR3 sequence reads: CAIRGESYEQYF. In DNA form, the CDR3 reads TGTGCCATCCGTGGAGAGTCCTACGAGCAGTACTTC.

This chain joins TRBV15 and TRBJ1-1; TRBD1 agrees at 7 bases. The CDR3 has 17 amino acids. Looked up from germline, CDR1 is LNHNV and CDR2 is YYDKDF (reference sequence). The J segment lost 0 bases and the V segment lost 2 bases, leaving 9 bases of the junction unmatched. CDR3 residues: CATSRRDRGILNTEAFF. In nucleotides, the CDR3 is TGTGCCACCAGCAGAAGGGACAGAGGGATACTGAACACTGAAGCTTTCTTT.

The chain couples TRBV6-5 to TRBJ2-5, with TRBD2 as a possible D gene (6 bases). Germline V gene data show CDR1 as MNHEY and CDR2 as SVGAGI. Trimming removed 0 bases from V and 1 base from J, with 9 bases in between. This CDR3 comprises 15 residues. CDR3 nucleotides: TGTGCCAGCAGTTACTCCCGGGACTCCCAAGAGACCCAGTACTTC. Its protein is CASSYSRDSQETQYF.

The chain is built from TRBV9 and TRBJ2-2; TRBD2 matches 9 bases. With 3 bases clipped from V and 0 bases from J, the junction kept 6 bases outside the gene matches. CDR3 length: 17 residues. Germline V gene lookup returns CDR1 SGDLS and CDR2 YYNGEE. The CDR3 spells CASSAPSGGTNTGELFF. For the CDR3, the DNA is TGTGCCAGCAGCGCCCCGAGCGGGGGGACGAACACCGGGGAGCTGTTTTTT.

This rearrangement joins TRBV7-3 to TRBJ2-2; 8 bases map to TRBD2. V lost 0 bases, J lost 1 base, and 1 base stayed unmatched. The CDR3 contains 16 residues. Per the germline V gene, CDR1 is SGHTA and CDR2 is FQGTGA. This CDR3 reads CASSLTRGGNTGELFF. The CDR3 bases are TGTGCCAGCAGCTTAACCCGGGGGGGGAACACCGGGGAGCTGTTTTTT.

This chain uses TRBV14 with TRBJ2-1, with a tentative D call TRBD2 (6 bases). Germline V lookup: CDR1 SGHDN, CDR2 FVKESK. V was clipped by 8 bases and J by 8 bases, with 16 bases between them. The CDR3 covers 13 residues. For the CDR3, the DNA is TGTGCCAGCGGACCCGGGACTCCATATGAGCAGTTCTTC. It yields the protein CASGPGTPYEQFF.

This clone was picked up a small number of times. The rearrangement uses TRBV19 and TRBJ2-1; weak D call: TRBD1 (6 bases). V was pared by 4 bases and J by 7 bases, with 14 bases between. Germline CDR1 is LNHDA and CDR2 is SQIVND (reference sequence). This CDR3 spans 14 amino acids. CDR3 DNA sequence: TGTGCCAGTAGTAGCCGGACAGTTAGAAATGAGCAGTTCTTC. As protein: CASSSRTVRNEQFF.

This rearrangement joins TRBV6-1 to TRBJ1-4, with D possibly being TRBD1 (5 bases). The CDR3 sequence is 14 residues long. The V and J ends lost 6 bases and 5 bases respectively, with 13 bases between them. Germline loops: CDR1 MNHNS, CDR2 SASEGT. The CDR3 sequence is CASRETRVNEKLFF. Here the CDR3 DNA reads TGTGCCAGCAGAGAGACCAGGGTAAATGAAAAACTGTTTTTT.

The chain joins TRBV6-1 to TRBJ1-2, with D unclear. V was shortened by 1 base and J by 4 bases, with 16 bases between the two germline ends. Germline V gene lookup returns CDR1 MNHNS and CDR2 SASEGT. There are 16 residues in the CDR3. CDR3 region: CASSEEFPDFLYGYTF. The CDR3 DNA reads TGTGCCAGCAGTGAAGAGTTCCCAGACTTTCTCTATGGCTACACCTTC.

This clone was seen a few times. The chain has TRBV7-3 and TRBJ2-1; weak D call: TRBD1 (5 bases). The CDR3 loop spans 17 amino acids. V shed 3 bases and J shed 3 bases, with 18 bases lying between them. Germline lookup yields CDR1 SGHTA and CDR2 FQGTGA. CDR3 nucleotide sequence: TGTGCCAGCAGCTTCTTGGGGCCGTCCTCTGTCTACAATGAGCAGTTCTTC. Its protein is CASSFLGPSSVYNEQFF. The variable domain in full, with the rest retrieved from reference TRBV7-3 and TRBJ2-1, is GAGVSQTPSNKVTEKGKYVELRCDPISGHTALYWYRQSLGQGPEFLIYFQGTGAADDSGLPNDRFFAVRPEGSVSTLKIQRTERGDSAVYLCASSFLGPSSVYNEQFFGPGTRLTVL.